A selection of T cell receptor beta chains follows, all from one sample in a study of blood T cell repertoires in COVID-19. The assay was immunoSEQ multiplex PCR, and TCRdb's table has in-frame clones only and misses some. The sample lists fewer than 350,000 clones, approximately 85% occurring once. The source material was peripheral blood. These receptors were obtained from a human donor in a cohort sampled during active COVID-19. CDR3s include the opening cysteine and the closing phenylalanine or tryptophan. The order of the fields is J gene, V gene, clone size, D gene, CDR3 DNA, CDR3 protein. The D gene is left open where the match is weak. A row's size may be missing; if present it is once, few, many or a size class.

j_call: TRBJ2-7
v_call: TRBV5-1
clone_size: -
d_call: -
cdr3_nt: TGCGCCAGCAGCTATTTCGGCCAGGCCGGTAGCTACGAGCAGTACTTC
cdr3_aa: CASSYFGQAGSYEQYF

j_call: TRBJ1-3
v_call: TRBV2
clone_size: -
d_call: TRBD1
cdr3_nt: TGTGCCAGCAGTGAAGCGGGGACAGCTGGAAACACCATATATTTT
cdr3_aa: CASSEAGTAGNTIYF

j_call: TRBJ2-7
v_call: TRBV7-9
clone_size: -
d_call: TRBD1
cdr3_nt: TGTGCCAGCAGCTTAGCGGAGGGTAGGACAGGGGGAGACGAGCAGTACTTC
cdr3_aa: CASSLAEGRTGGDEQYF

j_call: TRBJ2-7
v_call: TRBV7-2
clone_size: -
d_call: TRBD2
cdr3_nt: TGTGCCAGCAGCTTAGCTAGCGGGGGGTCCTACGAGCAGTACTTC
cdr3_aa: CASSLASGGSYEQYF

j_call: TRBJ1-1
v_call: TRBV19
clone_size: -
d_call: -
cdr3_nt: TGTGCCAGTAGTAGCAGGGTTGGGAACACTGAAGCTTTCTTT
cdr3_aa: CASSSRVGNTEAFF

j_call: TRBJ1-4
v_call: TRBV18
clone_size: -
d_call: -
cdr3_nt: TGTGCCAGCTCACCGGGGGACTCAGGTGAAAAACTGTTTTTT
cdr3_aa: CASSPGDSGEKLFF

j_call: TRBJ1-6
v_call: TRBV7-9
clone_size: -
d_call: TRBD1
cdr3_nt: TGTGCCAGCAGCGACAGGGGGACGAATTCACCCCTCCACTTT
cdr3_aa: CASSDRGTNSPLHF

j_call: TRBJ1-1
v_call: TRBV5-4
clone_size: -
d_call: TRBD1
cdr3_nt: TGTGCCAGCAGCTTGGAGGGGGCTCGGAACACTGAAGCTTTCTTT
cdr3_aa: CASSLEGARNTEAFF

j_call: TRBJ1-5
v_call: TRBV7-8
clone_size: -
d_call: TRBD1
cdr3_nt: TGTGCCAGCAGCTTAACCCGACAGGGTAATCAGCCCCAGCATTTT
cdr3_aa: CASSLTRQGNQPQHF

j_call: TRBJ2-3
v_call: TRBV4-2
clone_size: few
d_call: -
cdr3_nt: TGTGCCAGCAGCCAAGCAGTCCGGGACTCCGAACCGCAGTATTTT
cdr3_aa: CASSQAVRDSEPQYF

j_call: TRBJ1-1
v_call: TRBV5-1
clone_size: -
d_call: -
cdr3_nt: TGCGCCAGCAGTTCACAGGAAAACACTGAAGCTTTCTTT
cdr3_aa: CASSSQENTEAFF

j_call: TRBJ1-1
v_call: TRBV7-9
clone_size: -
d_call: -
cdr3_nt: TGTGCCAGCAGCTTAGGACAGTCGAACACTGAAGCTTTCTTT
cdr3_aa: CASSLGQSNTEAFF

j_call: TRBJ2-7
v_call: TRBV27
clone_size: -
d_call: TRBD1
cdr3_nt: TGTGCCAGCAGTGGACAGGGGGCAATCTACGAGCAGTACTTC
cdr3_aa: CASSGQGAIYEQYF

j_call: TRBJ2-7
v_call: TRBV5-6
clone_size: -
d_call: -
cdr3_nt: TGTGCCAGCAGCTGGGGGATCGGGGGCGAGCAGTACTTC
cdr3_aa: CASSWGIGGEQYF

j_call: TRBJ2-6
v_call: TRBV5-6
clone_size: -
d_call: -
cdr3_nt: TGTGCCAGCAGCCTTGGGACACTTAACTCTGGGGCCAACGTCCTGACTTTC
cdr3_aa: CASSLGTLNSGANVLTF

j_call: TRBJ1-2
v_call: TRBV7-8
clone_size: -
d_call: -
cdr3_nt: TGTGCCAGCAGCTTAGGCCCTCTCGACAGGAACTATGGCTACACCTTC
cdr3_aa: CASSLGPLDRNYGYTF

j_call: TRBJ1-5
v_call: TRBV6-5
clone_size: once
d_call: TRBD1
cdr3_nt: TGTGCCAGCAGTTTCGACAGGGGAAATCAGCCCCAGCATTTT
cdr3_aa: CASSFDRGNQPQHF

j_call: TRBJ2-7
v_call: TRBV7-9
clone_size: -
d_call: TRBD1
cdr3_nt: TGTGCCAGCAGCTTAGAACCGAGACAGGGGGCTTACGAGCAGTACTTC
cdr3_aa: CASSLEPRQGAYEQYF

j_call: TRBJ1-1
v_call: TRBV5-5
clone_size: many
d_call: -
cdr3_nt: TGTGCCAGCAGCTCGACGGGGACTGAAGCTTTCTTT
cdr3_aa: CASSSTGTEAFF

j_call: TRBJ2-3
v_call: TRBV5-1
clone_size: -
d_call: TRBD1
cdr3_nt: TGCGCCAGCAGCTTGGGGGACAGGGGAGGCACAGATACGCAGTATTTT
cdr3_aa: CASSLGDRGGTDTQYF

j_call: TRBJ2-7
v_call: TRBV5-1
clone_size: -
d_call: -
cdr3_nt: TGCGCCAGCCGAATACAACAGGGTAGTAACTACGAGCAGTACTTC
cdr3_aa: CASRIQQGSNYEQYF

j_call: TRBJ1-6
v_call: TRBV10-3
clone_size: -
d_call: -
cdr3_nt: TGTGCCATCAGTGACGAGGGCGCGGGACTCTCCTATAATTCACCCCTCCACTTT
cdr3_aa: CAISDEGAGLSYNSPLHF

j_call: TRBJ2-2
v_call: TRBV5-1
clone_size: -
d_call: TRBD1
cdr3_nt: TGCGCCAGCGACTTGACAGGGAAGGTCACCGGGGAGCTGTTTTTT
cdr3_aa: CASDLTGKVTGELFF

j_call: TRBJ2-7
v_call: TRBV10-3
clone_size: -
d_call: -
cdr3_nt: TGTGCCATCGGGCCCTCTACAGGAGTGAACGAGCAGTACTTC
cdr3_aa: CAIGPSTGVNEQYF

j_call: TRBJ2-2
v_call: TRBV6-5
clone_size: -
d_call: -
cdr3_nt: TGTGCCAGCAGTCCCGACATGACCGGGGAGCTGTTTTTT
cdr3_aa: CASSPDMTGELFF

j_call: TRBJ1-4
v_call: TRBV7-3
clone_size: -
d_call: TRBD1
cdr3_nt: TGTGCCAGCAGCTTAAACACAGGGGCTAATGAAAAACTGTTTTTT
cdr3_aa: CASSLNTGANEKLFF

j_call: TRBJ2-2
v_call: TRBV3-1/TRBV3-2
clone_size: -
d_call: TRBD1
cdr3_nt: TGTGCCAGCAGCCAAGAGACAGGGAGAGGGGAGCTGTTTTTT
cdr3_aa: CASSQETGRGELFF

j_call: TRBJ2-7
v_call: TRBV7-9
clone_size: -
d_call: -
cdr3_nt: TGTGCCAGCCAGGACAGCATCTCCTACGAGCAGTACTTC
cdr3_aa: CASQDSISYEQYF

j_call: TRBJ1-2
v_call: TRBV19
clone_size: -
d_call: TRBD1
cdr3_nt: TGTGCCAGTAGTCGGAACACCGGGACAGGCTTCTATGGCTACACCTTC
cdr3_aa: CASSRNTGTGFYGYTF

j_call: TRBJ1-6
v_call: TRBV14
clone_size: -
d_call: -
cdr3_nt: TGTGCCAGCAGCCAGCAAGCCCGTTCACCCCTCCACTTT
cdr3_aa: CASSQQARSPLHF

j_call: TRBJ2-3
v_call: TRBV29-1
clone_size: once
d_call: -
cdr3_nt: TGCAGCGTTGGGAGTCGCATCACAGATACGCAGTATTTT
cdr3_aa: CSVGSRITDTQYF

j_call: TRBJ2-7
v_call: TRBV21-1
clone_size: -
d_call: -
cdr3_nt: TGTGCCAGCAGCCTGCAAGCGGGGGTCGTGGAGTACTTC
cdr3_aa: CASSLQAGVVEYF

j_call: TRBJ1-1
v_call: TRBV27
clone_size: -
d_call: -
cdr3_nt: TGTGCCAGCAGTCCATCCAGGGGACGAACTGAAGCTTTCTTT
cdr3_aa: CASSPSRGRTEAFF

j_call: TRBJ1-2
v_call: TRBV11-2
clone_size: -
d_call: -
cdr3_nt: TGTGCCAGCAGCTTAGGGCGGGAACCTGACTTC
cdr3_aa: CASSLGREPDF

j_call: TRBJ1-4
v_call: TRBV5-8
clone_size: many
d_call: TRBD1
cdr3_nt: TGTGCCAGCAGCTCCGGGACAGAGATCCTTAATGAAAAACTGTTTTTT
cdr3_aa: CASSSGTEILNEKLFF

j_call: TRBJ2-2
v_call: TRBV3-1/TRBV3-2
clone_size: -
d_call: -
cdr3_nt: TGTGCCAGCAGCCACAGGGGTCTGGGCACCGGGGAGCTGTTTTTT
cdr3_aa: CASSHRGLGTGELFF

j_call: TRBJ2-7
v_call: TRBV30
clone_size: -
d_call: TRBD1
cdr3_nt: TGTGCCTGGAGTGGAAGGGACAGGGTGGGCTACGAGCAGTACTTC
cdr3_aa: CAWSGRDRVGYEQYF

j_call: TRBJ2-7
v_call: TRBV4-2
clone_size: -
d_call: -
cdr3_nt: TGTGCCAGCAGCCAAGAGAGTCCGTTTGCGGGGTACGAGCAGTACTTC
cdr3_aa: CASSQESPFAGYEQYF

j_call: TRBJ2-5
v_call: TRBV7-9
clone_size: many
d_call: -
cdr3_nt: TGTGCCAGCAGCTTAGAGGTGGGCTTGGAGACCCAGTACTTC
cdr3_aa: CASSLEVGLETQYF

j_call: TRBJ2-6
v_call: TRBV2
clone_size: -
d_call: -
cdr3_nt: TGTGCCAGCAGCCAACAAGTTTCTGGGGCCAACGTCCTGACTTTC
cdr3_aa: CASSQQVSGANVLTF

j_call: TRBJ1-1
v_call: TRBV12-3/TRBV12-4
clone_size: -
d_call: -
cdr3_nt: TGTGCCAGCAGTGCAGGGAGGTCGGCAGCTTTCTTT
cdr3_aa: CASSAGRSAAFF

j_call: TRBJ1-3
v_call: TRBV5-1
clone_size: -
d_call: -
cdr3_nt: TGCGCCAGCAGCTACGCCCTAGGCCAGAGCACCATATATTTT
cdr3_aa: CASSYALGQSTIYF

j_call: TRBJ2-7
v_call: TRBV10-3
clone_size: -
d_call: -
cdr3_nt: TGTGCCATCAGTGAGTCCCCAGATTACGAGCAGTACTTC
cdr3_aa: CAISESPDYEQYF

j_call: TRBJ2-1
v_call: TRBV27
clone_size: once
d_call: -
cdr3_nt: TGTGCCAGCAGTTTGGGTTCGGGCGGGGCCCGCTCCTACAATGAGCAGTTCTTC
cdr3_aa: CASSLGSGGARSYNEQFF

j_call: TRBJ2-3
v_call: TRBV30
clone_size: -
d_call: -
cdr3_nt: TGTGCCTGGAGTGTTTACGGGAGTACGCAGTATTTT
cdr3_aa: CAWSVYGSTQYF

j_call: TRBJ2-7
v_call: TRBV7-9
clone_size: -
d_call: -
cdr3_nt: TGTGCCAGCAGCCTTCCGGGGTTTAACTACGAGCAGTACTTC
cdr3_aa: CASSLPGFNYEQYF

j_call: TRBJ1-4
v_call: TRBV6-1
clone_size: -
d_call: -
cdr3_nt: TGTGCCAGCAGTGATTTTGTGGCAGGCAGGAATGAAAAACTGTTTTTT
cdr3_aa: CASSDFVAGRNEKLFF

j_call: TRBJ1-5
v_call: TRBV7-9
clone_size: -
d_call: TRBD1
cdr3_nt: TGTGCCAGCAGCTTAGACAGGGGGAACAATCAGCCCCAGCATTTT
cdr3_aa: CASSLDRGNNQPQHF

j_call: TRBJ2-1
v_call: TRBV27
clone_size: once
d_call: TRBD2
cdr3_nt: TGTGCCAGCAGTCCGATGACTAGCGGGGTTGGCAATGAGCAGTTCTTC
cdr3_aa: CASSPMTSGVGNEQFF

j_call: TRBJ2-7
v_call: TRBV11-2
clone_size: -
d_call: -
cdr3_nt: TGTGCCAGCAGCCCCGGGGTAGCGGAGTTGGGGGAGCAGTACTTC
cdr3_aa: CASSPGVAELGEQYF

j_call: TRBJ1-2
v_call: TRBV5-1
clone_size: -
d_call: -
cdr3_nt: TGCGCCAGCAGCTCACAGGGTTTTGGCTACACCTTC
cdr3_aa: CASSSQGFGYTF

j_call: TRBJ1-1
v_call: TRBV3-1/TRBV3-2
clone_size: once
d_call: TRBD1
cdr3_nt: TGTGCCGCGAAAGGGACAGCCAACACTGAAGCTTTCTTT
cdr3_aa: CAAKGTANTEAFF

j_call: TRBJ2-3
v_call: TRBV7-8
clone_size: -
d_call: -
cdr3_nt: TGTGCCAGCAGCCTCGGACAGCCAGTCCCAGATACGCAGTATTTT
cdr3_aa: CASSLGQPVPDTQYF

j_call: TRBJ1-4
v_call: TRBV9
clone_size: -
d_call: -
cdr3_nt: TGTGCCAGCAGCGTAGGTCTCGGTGAGGGCGAAAAACTGTTTTTT
cdr3_aa: CASSVGLGEGEKLFF

j_call: TRBJ2-3
v_call: TRBV7-2
clone_size: -
d_call: TRBD1
cdr3_nt: TGTGCCAGCAGCTTCCGGACAGGGCAATCAGATACGCAGTATTTT
cdr3_aa: CASSFRTGQSDTQYF

j_call: TRBJ1-2
v_call: TRBV14
clone_size: many
d_call: -
cdr3_nt: TGTGCCAGCAGCCGGACAGCCGGTAGCTATGGCTACACCTTC
cdr3_aa: CASSRTAGSYGYTF

j_call: TRBJ2-7
v_call: TRBV6-4
clone_size: -
d_call: TRBD1
cdr3_nt: TGTGCCAGCAGTGACGTGGGTGACAGGGGGCGCGAGCAGTACTTC
cdr3_aa: CASSDVGDRGREQYF

j_call: TRBJ2-5
v_call: TRBV11-1
clone_size: -
d_call: TRBD2
cdr3_nt: TGTGCCAGCAGCACCGGACTAGGAACCCAAGAGACCCAGTACTTC
cdr3_aa: CASSTGLGTQETQYF

j_call: TRBJ2-7
v_call: TRBV5-1
clone_size: -
d_call: TRBD2
cdr3_nt: TGCGCCAGCAGCCCCTTAGCGGGGAGCTCCTACGAGCAGTACTTC
cdr3_aa: CASSPLAGSSYEQYF